This entry lists 8 T cell receptor beta chains sequenced from one sample in a study of T cell repertoires in cytomegalovirus infection. From the reads, TCRdb called clonotypes with MiXCR, one entry per CDR3 protein. The profile shows approximately 71,000 distinct CDR3 sequences, 3% to 4% of them singletons. The sequencing sample was made of PBMCs. The source of these receptors is a human donor in good health (CMV status not recorded). Some clones in this sample may be carry-over from other donors' samples.

This clonotype has ten or more counts. The rearrangement links TRBV6-5 to TRBJ1-1; D is perhaps TRBD1 (5 bases). In germline, CDR1 is MNHEY, CDR2 SVGAGI. Trimming removed 2 bases from V and 10 bases from J, with 17 bases in between. The CDR3 is 14 amino acids. The CDR3 nucleotides read TGTGCCAGCAGTTACGCCGGAAGGGGAGAGGCAGCTTTCTTT. Translation gives CASSYAGRGEAAFF.

The sample holds many counts of this clonotype. This chain links TRBV7-2 with TRBJ2-7; 10 nucleotides agree with TRBD1. This CDR3 region has 16 residues. The trim removed 5 bases at V and 3 bases at J, leaving 10 bases unmatched. Per the germline V gene, CDR1 is SGHTA and CDR2 is FQGNSA. The CDR3 DNA reads as TGTGCCAGCAGCCCCCTGACAGGGGGCCTTATCTACGAGCAGTACTTC. Residues: CASSPLTGGLIYEQYF.

This clonotype has at least ten counts. The chain has TRBV15 and TRBJ1-6; TRBD1 agrees at 7 bases. The germline CDR1 and CDR2 sequences are LNHNV and YYDKDF (reference sequence). V dropped 5 bases and J dropped 5; count of bases not matched to a gene: 3. This CDR3 has 14 residues. The CDR3 loop reads CATSLGTDNSPLHF. CDR3 DNA sequence: TGTGCCACCAGCCTTGGGACAGATAATTCACCCCTCCACTTT.

There are a few counts of this clonotype. The chain couples TRBV7-2 to TRBJ2-1; 8 bases map to TRBD2. The CDR3 covers 16 residues. Germline trimming cut 0 bases from V and 7 bases from J; bases unmatched to any gene: 8. CDR1 and CDR2 (germline): SGHTA, FQGNSA. The CDR3 spells CASSLAGTSGGNEQFF. The CDR3 nucleotides read TGTGCCAGCAGCTTAGCCGGGACTTCGGGGGGGAATGAGCAGTTCTTC.

The sample holds many counts of this clonotype. J is TRBJ2-1 and V is TRBV27, with 14 positions matching TRBD2. The CDR3 runs to 16 residues. Germline assignment: CDR1 MNHEY and CDR2 SMNVEV (reference sequence). Trimming took 6 bases from V and 8 from J; bases not matched to a gene: 9. The CDR3 nucleotides read TGTGCCAGCAGACCCGCGGGACTAGCGGGAGTCGATGAGCAGTTCTTC. Encoded protein: CASRPAGLAGVDEQFF.

At least ten counts were recorded for this clonotype. This chain links TRBV28 with TRBJ1-3, with a possible D match to TRBD1 (6 bases). CDR1 and CDR2 (germline): MDHEN, SYDVKM. The ends were cut back, 6 bases at V and 0 bases at J, with 12 bases in the middle. The CDR3 extends over 15 amino acids. The CDR3 coding sequence is TGTGCCAGCAGGGTGACAGGAACCTCTGGAAACACCATATATTTT. It codes for CASRVTGTSGNTIYF.

This clonotype was picked up many times. V gene TRBV7-2 combines with J gene TRBJ1-2, with D unresolved. Trimming removed 1 base from V and 5 bases from J, with 8 bases in between. This CDR3 comprises 13 residues. CDR1 is SGHTA and CDR2 is FQGNSA in the germline V gene. This chain's CDR3 is CASSLGSGYGYTF. Here the CDR3 DNA reads TGTGCCAGCAGCTTAGGTTCTGGTTATGGCTACACCTTC. Full variable domain (missing parts from reference TRBV7-2 and TRBJ1-2): GAGVSQSPSNKVTEKGKDVELRCDPISGHTALYWYRQSLGQGLEFLIYFQGNSAPDKSGLPSDRFSAERTGGSVSTLTIQRTQQEDSAVYLCASSLGSGYGYTFGSGTRLTVV.

This clonotype was recorded many times. J is TRBJ2-3 and V is TRBV7-9; D possibly uses TRBD1 or TRBD2 (5 bases each). Germline CDR1 and CDR2: SEHNR and FQNEAQ (reference sequence). Trimming shortened V by 5 bases and J by 4 bases, and 10 bases separated the two germline ends. CDR3 length: 13 residues. The CDR3 DNA is TGTGCCAGCAGCCTAGGGGAGCCAGATACGCAGTATTTT. Translation: CASSLGEPDTQYF.